Below, one TCR beta chain is given with its context. Antigen unknown. The data derive from a study of cytomegalovirus exposure and HLA in healthy donors. The study, taken as a whole, reports: According to reports, the classifier identified cytomegalovirus status with high specificity and sensitivity. Several of the most significant clusters appeared linked to common viral pathogens, based on a later analysis. The CMV antigen specificity of a few CMV-associated chains was confirmed through in vitro analysis.

It was with 60 Vbeta and 13 Jbeta primers that the PCR ran. The data were produced by immunoSEQ multiplex PCR, yet TCRdb's version contains in-frame clones alone and is incomplete. The table has over 100,000 clones, around 66% seen once; the top ten hold about 8.9%. V gave up 2 bases and J gave up 8 bases; unmatched junction bases: 3. This CDR3 is 14 amino acids long. Germline V gene data show CDR1 as WSHSY and CDR2 as SAAADI. This TCR was sampled from a woman aged 40-49 years in good health and CMV-seropositive. The material sequenced was PBMCs. V gene TRBV10-2 combines with J gene TRBJ2-1; TRBD2 matches 10 bases. The CDR3 DNA reads as TGCGCCAGCAGTGAGCTTGGGACTAGCGATGAGCAGTTCTTC. Translation gives CASSELGTSDEQFF.